This TCR beta chain is from a study of blood T cell repertoires in COVID-19. Per the germline V gene, CDR1 is MNHEY and CDR2 is SVGAGI. The length of the CDR3 is 15 residues. Trimming removed 4 bases from V and 2 bases from J; junction bases left unmatched: 5. In the source study's methods: Reference gene primer amplification gave nucleated cell count estimates. The data were produced by immunoSEQ multiplex PCR, yet TCRdb's version contains in-frame clones alone and is incomplete. The V and J calls and clone size come from that table; D and trimming were worked out from the DNA. Of tens of thousands of clones in the sample, 87% are singletons; the top ten hold more than 15%.

The sample comprised peripheral blood. This chain connects TRBV6-5 to TRBJ1-3; 7 bases are shared with TRBD1. This TCR derives from a human donor in a cohort sampled during active COVID-19. The DNA of the CDR3 is TGTGCCAGCAGTTCCAACAGGGGTGCTGGAAACACCATATATTTT. Translating gives CASSSNRGAGNTIYF.